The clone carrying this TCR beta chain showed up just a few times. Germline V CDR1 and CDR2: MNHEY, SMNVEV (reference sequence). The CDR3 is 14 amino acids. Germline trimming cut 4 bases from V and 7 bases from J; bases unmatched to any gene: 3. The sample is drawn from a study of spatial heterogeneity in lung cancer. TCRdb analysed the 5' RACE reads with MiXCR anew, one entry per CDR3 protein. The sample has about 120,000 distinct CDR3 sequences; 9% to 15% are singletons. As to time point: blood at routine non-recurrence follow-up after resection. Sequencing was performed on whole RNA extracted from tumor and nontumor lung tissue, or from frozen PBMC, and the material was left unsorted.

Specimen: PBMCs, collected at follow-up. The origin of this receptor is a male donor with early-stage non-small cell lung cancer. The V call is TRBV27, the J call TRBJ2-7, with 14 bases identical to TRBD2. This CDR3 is CASSSGLAGVEQYF. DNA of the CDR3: TGTGCCAGCAGTTCGGGACTAGCGGGGGTGGAGCAGTACTTC.